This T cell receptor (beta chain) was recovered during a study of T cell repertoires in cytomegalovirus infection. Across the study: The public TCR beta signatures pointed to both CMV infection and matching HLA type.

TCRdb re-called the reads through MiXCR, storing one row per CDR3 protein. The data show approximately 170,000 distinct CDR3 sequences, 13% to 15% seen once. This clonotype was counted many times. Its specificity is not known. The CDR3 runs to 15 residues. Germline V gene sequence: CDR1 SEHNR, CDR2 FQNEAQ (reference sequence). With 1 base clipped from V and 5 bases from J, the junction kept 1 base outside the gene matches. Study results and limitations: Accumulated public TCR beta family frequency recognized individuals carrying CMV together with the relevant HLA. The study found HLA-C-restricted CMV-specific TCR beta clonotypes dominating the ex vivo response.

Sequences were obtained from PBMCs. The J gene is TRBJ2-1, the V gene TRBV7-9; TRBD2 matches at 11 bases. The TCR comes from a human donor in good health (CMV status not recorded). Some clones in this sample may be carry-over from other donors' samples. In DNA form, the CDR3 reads TGTGCCAGCAGCTTAGGACTAGCGGGGAACAATGAGCAGTTCTTC. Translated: CASSLGLAGNNEQFF.